Below are 13 T cell receptor beta chains sequenced from a single sample in a study of response to subunit inactivated influenza vaccine. TCRdb independently ran MiXCR on the RT-PCR reads; one entry per CDR3 protein. The sample holds about 540,000 distinct CDR3 sequences, under 30% seen once. These data were likewise used in another study, on T cells expressing NK-cell markers. This second report adds: 5'RACE template switching with UMIs generated TCR beta cDNA.

The sample here was CD4+ T cells sorted from PBMCs, taken 11 to 12 days after vaccination. The receptors here all came from a man aged 50 to 59 who received an inactivated influenza vaccine.

This clonotype showed up just a few times. This chain uses TRBV5-1 with TRBJ2-7; D not certain. V gave up 4 bases and J gave up 0 bases, with 11 bases separating them. Germline V gives CDR1 SGHRS, CDR2 YFSETQ. This CDR3 has 14 residues. CDR3 nucleotides: TGCGCCAGCAGCGTTTCGGTCCGCTCCTACGAGCAGTACTTC. It specifies CASSVSVRSYEQYF.

The gene calls are TRBV5-8 and TRBJ2-1; 7 positions agree with TRBD1. The CDR3 runs 16 residues. With 0 bases clipped from V and 0 bases from J, the junction kept 3 bases outside the gene matches. The germline gives CDR1 SGHTS, CDR2 YDEGEE. The CDR3 here is CASSLDGDSSYNEQFF. The CDR3 DNA reads as TGTGCCAGCAGCTTGGATGGGGACAGCTCCTACAATGAGCAGTTCTTC.

This chain uses TRBV15 with TRBJ1-5; D is ambiguous. Germline-derived CDR1 and CDR2 are LNHNV and YYDKDF (reference sequence). This CDR3 has 14 residues. Trimming took 1 base from V and 7 from J, leaving 11 bases between them. CDR3 nucleotide sequence: TGTGCCACCAGCAGAGTGGTCGGAGGGCAGCCCCAGCATTTT. Translated: CATSRVVGGQPQHF.

V usage is TRBV12-3 or TRBV12-4 and J usage is TRBJ2-3; no reliable D call. The V end lost 8 bases, the J end lost 2 bases, and 11 bases lay between the germline ends. The CDR3 sequence is 13 residues long. CDR3 in amino acids: CASGRSHTDTQYF. CDR3 nucleotide sequence: TGTGCCAGCGGACGGAGCCACACAGATACGCAGTATTTT.

The J gene is TRBJ2-5, the V gene TRBV20-1; D is unresolved. V lost 4 bases to trimming and J lost 1 base, with 13 bases between them. Germline V gene sequence: CDR1 DFQATT, CDR2 SNEGSKA (reference sequence). The CDR3 runs 14 residues. Here the CDR3 DNA reads TGCAGTGCTATGGCTGTGGGGATCCAAGAGACCCAGTACTTC. Translation gives CSAMAVGIQETQYF.

The chain joins TRBV4-1 to TRBJ2-3, with 9 bases that match TRBD2. CDR1 and CDR2 from the germline V gene are MGHRA and YSYEKL. J lost 7 bases, V lost 1 base, and 6 bases had no gene match. The CDR3 runs to 15 residues. The CDR3 nucleotides are TGCGCCAGCAGCCAAGTAGCGGGGGCCCCGCATACGCAGTATTTT. Translated: CASSQVAGAPHTQYF.

This clonotype appeared a few times. The chain recombines TRBV6-5 with TRBJ2-3, with 10 bases matching TRBD1. The CDR3 totals 16 residues. Germline CDR1 reads MNHEY; CDR2 reads SVGAGI. The V segment lost 2 bases and the J segment 3 bases; nucleotides outside the gene matches: 5. The CDR3 here is CASSYTPGQGTDTQYF. Written as DNA, the CDR3 is TGTGCCAGCAGTTACACGCCGGGACAGGGGACAGATACGCAGTATTTT.

V and J are TRBV30 and TRBJ2-3, with 7 bases lining up with TRBD1. The length of the CDR3 is 15 residues. The J segment lost 2 bases and the V segment lost 0 bases, leaving 5 bases of the junction unmatched. CDR1 and CDR2 (germline): GTSNPN, SVGIG (reference sequence). The chain's CDR3 is CAWSVGDSHTDTQYF. The CDR3 bases are TGTGCCTGGAGTGTAGGGGACAGCCACACAGATACGCAGTATTTT.

The V call is TRBV6-2 or TRBV6-3, the J call TRBJ2-7; D ambiguous. CDR3 length: 13 amino acids. Trimming removed 6 bases from V and 4 bases from J, with 13 bases in between. Germline V gene data show CDR1 as MNHEY and CDR2 as SVGEGT. The CDR3 DNA is TGTGCCAGCAGATCGGCAGCTCGGTACGAGCAGTACTTC. Translation gives CASRSAARYEQYF.

This chain connects TRBV12-3 or TRBV12-4 to TRBJ2-1, with 9 bases matching TRBD1. The CDR3 runs to 15 residues. Unmatched junction bases numbered 4, after V lost 3 bases and J lost 4 bases. CDR3 sequence (DNA): TGTGCCAGCAGTTTTGACAGGGGGGTGTACAATGAGCAGTTCTTC. Residues: CASSFDRGVYNEQFF.

Remarks on this clonotype: A read error may explain this, as a much larger clone is one base away. The chain combines TRBV3-1 with TRBJ2-1, with 7 nucleotides matching TRBD2. The CDR3 covers 15 residues. CDR1 is LGHDT and CDR2 is YNNKEL in the germline V gene (reference sequence). The CDR3 region has the DNA TGTTCCAGCAGCCAGGAACGGGCGGGGGTTGGTGAGCAGTTCTTC. This codes for CSSSQERAGVGEQFF.

The rearrangement links TRBV9 to TRBJ2-2; 7 bases are a match to TRBD1. The germline gives CDR1 SGDLS, CDR2 YYNGEE. This CDR3 region has 13 residues. The ends lost 7 bases at V and 1 base at J; junction bases unmatched: 1. The CDR3 loop reads CASGTENTGELFF. The CDR3 coding sequence is TGTGCCAGCGGGACAGAGAACACCGGGGAGCTGTTTTTT.

The chain joins TRBV7-2 to TRBJ2-3; 9 bases align to TRBD2. This CDR3 region has 18 residues. Germline trimming cut 1 base from V and 3 bases from J; bases unmatched to any gene: 11. Germline assignment: CDR1 SGHTA and CDR2 FQGNSA. The CDR3: CASSLGARAGGRTDTQYF. The CDR3 nucleotides read TGTGCCAGCAGCTTAGGCGCCAGAGCGGGAGGAAGAACAGATACGCAGTATTTT.